This TCR beta chain was retrieved from a study of regulatory T cells in long-lasting Graves disease. Time point denoted: persistent/refractory GD, antithyroid drugs over 5 years with positive TRAb. PBMC RNA served as the TCR library source. HTBI primers from iRepertoire and Arm-PCR of CDR3 regions yielded the TCR beta libraries. TCRdb processed the multiplex PCR reads anew with MiXCR; each CDR3 protein has one entry. The table includes some 450,000 distinct CDR3 sequences, around 20% detected once. This sequence originates from a female donor with Graves disease. Sequences were derived from peripheral blood mononuclear cells (PBMCs), sampled when the disease was refractory, from a patient treated with antithyroid drugs.

CDR3 residues: CAISQTENTEAFF. The CDR3 coding sequence is TGTGCCATCAGTCAGACAGAGAACACTGAAGCTTTCTTT. The rearrangement links TRBV10-3 to TRBJ1-1; TRBD1 is a possible D gene (5 bases). Trimming cost V 5 bases and J 1 base, with 8 bases left between them. This CDR3 region has 13 residues. Germline V lookup: CDR1 ENHRY, CDR2 SYGVKD.